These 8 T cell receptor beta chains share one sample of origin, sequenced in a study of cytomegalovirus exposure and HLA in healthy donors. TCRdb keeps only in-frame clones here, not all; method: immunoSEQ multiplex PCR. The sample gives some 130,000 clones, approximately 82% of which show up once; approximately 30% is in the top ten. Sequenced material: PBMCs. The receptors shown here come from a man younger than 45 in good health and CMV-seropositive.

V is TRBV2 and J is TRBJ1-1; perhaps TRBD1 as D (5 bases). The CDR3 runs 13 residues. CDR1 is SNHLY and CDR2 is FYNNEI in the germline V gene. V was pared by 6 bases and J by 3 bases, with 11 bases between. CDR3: CASRDGHHTEAFF. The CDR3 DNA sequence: TGTGCCAGCAGGGACGGACACCACACTGAAGCTTTCTTT. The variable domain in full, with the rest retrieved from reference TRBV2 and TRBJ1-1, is EPEVTQTPSHQVTQMGQEVILRCVPISNHLYFYWYRQILGQKVEFLVSFYNNEISEKSEIFDDQFSVERPDGSNFTLKIRSTKLEDSAMYFCASRDGHHTEAFFGQGTRLTVV.

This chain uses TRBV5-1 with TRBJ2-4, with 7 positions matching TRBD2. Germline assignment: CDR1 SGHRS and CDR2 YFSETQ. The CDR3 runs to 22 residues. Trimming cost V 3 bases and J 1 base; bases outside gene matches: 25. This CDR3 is CASSSGGQGGVVAGKAKNIQYF. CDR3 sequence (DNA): TGCGCCAGCAGCTCCGGCGGGCAGGGAGGGGTAGTGGCCGGCAAGGCCAAAAACATTCAGTACTTC.

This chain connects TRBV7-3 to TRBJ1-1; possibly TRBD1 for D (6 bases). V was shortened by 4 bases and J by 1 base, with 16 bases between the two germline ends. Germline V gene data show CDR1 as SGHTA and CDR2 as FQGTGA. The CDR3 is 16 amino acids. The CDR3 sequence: CASSSYRVRENTEAFF. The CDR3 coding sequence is TGTGCCAGCAGCTCGTACAGGGTTCGGGAGAACACTGAAGCTTTCTTT.

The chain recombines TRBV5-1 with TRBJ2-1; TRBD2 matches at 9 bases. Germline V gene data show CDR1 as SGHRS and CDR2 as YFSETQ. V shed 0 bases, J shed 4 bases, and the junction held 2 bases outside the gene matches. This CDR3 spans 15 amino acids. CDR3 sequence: CASSLELAGYNEQFF. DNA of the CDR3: TGCGCCAGCAGCTTGGAGCTAGCGGGGTACAATGAGCAGTTCTTC.

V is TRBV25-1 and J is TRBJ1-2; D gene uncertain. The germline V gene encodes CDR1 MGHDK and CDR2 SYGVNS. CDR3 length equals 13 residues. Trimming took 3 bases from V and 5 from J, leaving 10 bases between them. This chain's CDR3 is CASSDSEGYGYTF. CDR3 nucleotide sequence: TGTGCCAGCAGTGACAGCGAGGGATATGGCTACACCTTC.

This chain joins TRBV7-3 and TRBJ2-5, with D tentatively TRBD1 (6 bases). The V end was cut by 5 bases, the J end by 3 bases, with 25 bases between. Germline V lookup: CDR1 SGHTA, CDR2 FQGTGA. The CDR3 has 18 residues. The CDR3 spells CASSPQPVLGAGKETQYF. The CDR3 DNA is TGTGCCAGCAGCCCCCAGCCAGTGTTGGGGGCTGGAAAAGAGACCCAGTACTTC.

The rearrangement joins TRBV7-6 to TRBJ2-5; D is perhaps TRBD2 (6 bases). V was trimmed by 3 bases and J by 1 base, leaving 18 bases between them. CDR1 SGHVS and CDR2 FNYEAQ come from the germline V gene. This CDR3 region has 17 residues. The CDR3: CASSLSPTGVFQETQYF. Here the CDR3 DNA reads TGTGCCAGCAGCTTGTCCCCCACGGGAGTCTTCCAAGAGACCCAGTACTTC.

Here the CDR3 reads CASSPGGVIRVEAFF. The DNA for the CDR3 is TGTGCCAGCAGCCCTGGCGGGGTAATAAGAGTTGAAGCTTTCTTT. The chain uses TRBV7-9 and TRBJ1-1; no reliable D call. Trimming shortened V by 5 bases and J by 7 bases, and 20 bases separated the two germline ends. The CDR3 extends over 15 amino acids. In germline, CDR1 is SEHNR, CDR2 FQNEAQ (reference sequence).